These 24 T cell receptor beta chains were all obtained from the same sample, sequenced in a study of T cell repertoires in cytomegalovirus infection. For these receptors, no antigen is known. TCRdb reprocessed the reads with MiXCR, giving one entry per CDR3 protein. Among 80,000 or so distinct CDR3 sequences listed, about 24% were seen once. Specimen: CD8+ T cells from cultured PBMCs, collected from culture after CMV antigen stimulation. The receptors were gathered from a human donor in good health (CMV status not recorded). Some clones in this sample may be carry-over from other donors' samples.

The chain combines TRBV20-1 with TRBJ2-1; TRBD2 is a possible D gene (5 bases). The CDR3 extends over 14 amino acids. Germline values: CDR1 DFQATT, CDR2 SNEGSKA (reference sequence). V lost 1 base and J 1 base, leaving 8 bases between the germline ends. CDR3 protein: CSARGLNSYNEQFF. CDR3 sequence (DNA): TGCAGTGCTAGAGGACTAAATTCCTACAATGAGCAGTTCTTC.

This clonotype has just a few counts. V is TRBV27 and J is TRBJ1-5; D not resolved. Germline CDR1 and CDR2: MNHEY and SMNVEV (reference sequence). V shed 0 bases and J shed 6 bases, with 9 bases lying between them. The CDR3 length is 14 residues. CDR3 amino acids: CASSLSSEGQPQHF. The CDR3 region has the DNA TGTGCCAGCAGTTTATCCTCAGAGGGTCAGCCCCAGCATTTT.

Points on this clonotype: This sequence may be a read error, since a much larger clone differs from it by one base. The rearrangement uses TRBV9 and TRBJ2-1, with TRBD1 matching 7 bases. This CDR3 spans 22 amino acids. The junction had 28 bases not matched to a gene; V was cut back by 0 bases and J by 7 bases. Per germline, CDR1 SGDLS and CDR2 YYNGEE. The CDR3, as DNA: TGTGCCAGCAGCGTAGCTACTGGGACAGAGTGGACCCGAACAGGCCTACGGAATGAGCAGTTCTTC. Translation: CASSVATGTEWTRTGLRNEQFF.

The V and J genes are TRBV27 and TRBJ1-5, with D maybe TRBD1 (6 bases). This CDR3 contains 13 residues. V lost 6 bases and J 7 bases, leaving 13 bases between the germline ends. Germline CDR1 MNHEY, CDR2 SMNVEV (reference sequence). Here the CDR3 reads CASSRGGWQPQHF. In DNA form, the CDR3 reads TGTGCCAGCAGCAGGGGTGGTTGGCAGCCCCAGCATTTT.

In its sample, this clonotype was seen a few times. This chain links TRBV5-1 with TRBJ2-1, with 11 nucleotides matching TRBD2. The CDR3 is 15 amino acids. V lost 4 bases, J lost 7 bases, and 7 bases stayed unmatched. Germline loops: CDR1 SGHRS, CDR2 YFSETQ. In DNA, the CDR3 is TGCGCCAGCAGCCAACTAGCGGGAGTTCGGAATGAGCAGTTCTTC. This sequence encodes CASSQLAGVRNEQFF.

This clonotype was recorded many times. The V gene is TRBV7-7, the J gene TRBJ2-1; D is ambiguous. The CDR3 has 13 residues. The V end lost 2 bases, the J end lost 5 bases, and 7 bases lay between the germline ends. Per the germline V gene, CDR1 is SSHAT and CDR2 is FNYEAQ (reference sequence). The CDR3 sequence is CASSLNRDNEQFF. In DNA form, the CDR3 reads TGTGCCAGCAGCTTAAACAGAGACAATGAGCAGTTCTTC. The variable domain in full, with the rest retrieved from reference TRBV7-7 and TRBJ2-1, is GAGVSQSPRYKVTKRGQDVTLRCDPISSHATLYWYQQALGQGPEFLTYFNYEAQPDKSGLPSDRFSAERPEGSISTLTIQRTEQRDSAMYRCASSLNRDNEQFFGPGTRLTVL.

CDR3 amino acids: CASGLGMPGLGEQFF. The CDR3 bases are TGTGCTAGTGGTTTGGGGATGCCTGGACTAGGTGAGCAGTTCTTC. The chain couples TRBV12-5 to TRBJ2-1; 7 bases line up with TRBD2. CDR3 length: 15 residues. Germline V gives CDR1 LGHNT, CDR2 FRNRAP. V was pared by 1 base and J by 9 bases, with 9 bases of the junction left unmatched.

This clonotype showed up just a few times. The gene calls are TRBV14 and TRBJ1-3; D is uncertain. In germline, CDR1 is SGHDN, CDR2 FVKESK. The V end was cut by 4 bases, the J end by 4 bases, with 11 bases between. This CDR3 spans 14 amino acids. CDR3 sequence reads: CASSLLTLGNTIYF. In DNA form, the CDR3 reads TGTGCCAGCAGCCTACTCACGCTGGGAAACACCATATATTTT. Filled out from reference TRBV14 and TRBJ1-3, the complete variable domain reads EAGVTQFPSHSVIEKGQTVTLRCDPISGHDNLYWYRRVMGKEIKFLLHFVKESKQDESGMPNNRFLAERTGGTYSTLKVQPAELEDSGVYFCASSLLTLGNTIYFGEGSWLTVV.

The chain couples TRBV6-6 to TRBJ1-4; the D gene is possibly TRBD1 (5 bases). V was cut by 2 bases and J by 8 bases, with 9 bases left in between. Germline-derived CDR1 and CDR2 are MNHNY and SVGAGI (reference sequence). CDR3 length: 13 amino acids. The CDR3 DNA is TGTGCCAGCAGTTACGAAGGGGAGGAAAAACTGTTTTTT. Encoded protein: CASSYEGEEKLFF.

This chain joins TRBV28 and TRBJ2-6, with 9 bases aligning to TRBD1. The germline V gene encodes CDR1 MDHEN and CDR2 SYDVKM. The ends lost 7 bases at V and 0 bases at J; junction bases unmatched: 7. The length of the CDR3 is 17 residues. The CDR3 bases are TGTGCCAGCATCCGTCCGGGACAGGGCTCTGGGGCCAACGTCCTGACTTTC. Translating gives CASIRPGQGSGANVLTF.

There are many counts of this clonotype. The gene calls are TRBV12-3 or TRBV12-4 and TRBJ2-1; D unresolved. The V end was cut by 5 bases, the J end by 5 bases, with 13 bases between. The CDR3 runs to 14 residues. The CDR3: CASSPLGPHNEQFF. In DNA, the CDR3 is TGTGCCAGCAGTCCCTTAGGACCCCACAATGAGCAGTTCTTC.

This clonotype was counted at least ten times. This chain's CDR3 is CASSLVRAGVFQPQHF. The CDR3 DNA reads as TGTGCCAGCAGCTTAGTTCGGGCAGGGGTCTTTCAGCCCCAGCATTTT. The chain joins TRBV7-2 to TRBJ1-5, with D maybe TRBD1 (6 bases). V was shortened by 1 base and J by 6 bases, with 16 bases between the two germline ends. CDR1 is SGHTA and CDR2 is FQGNSA in the germline V gene. This CDR3 comprises 16 residues.

This clonotype was recorded at least ten times. The rearrangement joins TRBV28 to TRBJ1-1; D is ambiguous. This CDR3 has 17 residues. CDR1 MDHEN and CDR2 SYDVKM come from the germline V gene. V was cut by 8 bases and J by 1 base, with 23 bases left in between. The CDR3 is CASLTENAGVGNTEAFF. DNA for the CDR3: TGTGCCAGCCTTACGGAGAATGCCGGGGTTGGGAACACTGAAGCTTTCTTT.

In its sample, this clonotype was seen a few times. The chain is built from TRBV29-1 and TRBJ2-7, with D possibly called TRBD1 or TRBD2 (5 bases each). The length of the CDR3 is 13 residues. Deletions cut 2 bases from V and 4 bases from J, with 12 bases between. Germline CDR1 reads SQVTM; CDR2 reads ANQGSEA. The CDR3 loop is CSVERGAGYEQYF. The CDR3 DNA reads as TGCAGCGTTGAACGAGGGGCAGGGTACGAGCAGTACTTC.

This chain uses TRBV5-6 with TRBJ2-3; D uncertain. The V gene's germline CDR1 is SGHDT and CDR2 YYEEEE. The CDR3 runs 13 residues. Trimming pared 4 bases from V and 7 bases from J, leaving 13 bases between. In DNA form, the CDR3 reads TGTGCCAGCAGCCGGACGGTGGGGAATACGCAGTATTTT. This sequence encodes CASSRTVGNTQYF.

This clonotype has just a few counts. The rearrangement links TRBV6-5 to TRBJ2-7; TRBD1 matches 7 bases. V was pared by 5 bases and J by 3 bases, with 7 bases of the junction left unmatched. The germline CDR1 and CDR2 sequences are MNHEY and SVGAGI. The CDR3 runs 14 residues. DNA for the CDR3: TGTGCCAGCAGTCCCGGACAGGCATACTACGAGCAGTACTTC. Protein sequence: CASSPGQAYYEQYF.

Only a few counts were recorded for this clonotype. V and J are TRBV4-1 and TRBJ2-1, with D possibly TRBD2 on 6 matching bases. The V end was cut by 2 bases, the J end by 8 bases, with 13 bases between. Germline CDR1 reads MGHRA; CDR2 reads YSYEKL. The CDR3 spans 14 residues. CDR3 sequence (DNA): TGCGCCAGCAGCCAACTAGACGGAGGGGATGAGCAGTTCTTC. The encoded protein is CASSQLDGGDEQFF.

V usage is TRBV6-4 and J usage is TRBJ1-1; no clear D. This CDR3 region has 13 residues. Germline loops: CDR1 MRHNA, CDR2 SNTAGT. With 5 bases removed from V and 3 bases from J, the gap between germline ends came to 10 bases. The CDR3 here is CASSQRRDTEAFF. The CDR3 coding sequence is TGTGCCAGCAGTCAGCGGAGGGACACTGAAGCTTTCTTT.

V usage is TRBV19 and J usage is TRBJ1-2; 8 bases agree with TRBD1. Trimming took 9 bases from V and 4 from J; bases not matched to a gene: 7. The CDR3 contains 13 residues. CDR1 is LNHDA, CDR2 SQIVND, per germline (reference sequence). CDR3 region: CASADRDPYGYTF. CDR3 nucleotides: TGTGCCAGCGCGGACAGGGACCCCTATGGCTACACCTTC.

The V and J genes are TRBV11-2 and TRBJ2-1, with 8 bases identical to TRBD2. Germline assignment: CDR1 SGHAT and CDR2 FQNNGV. V shed 5 bases, J shed 7 bases, and the junction held 10 bases outside the gene matches. This CDR3 contains 15 residues. CDR3 loop: CASSPYGRAVNEQFF. Here the CDR3 DNA reads TGTGCCAGCAGCCCTTACGGGAGGGCCGTAAATGAGCAGTTCTTC.

The sample holds a few counts of this clonotype. This rearrangement joins TRBV7-9 to TRBJ2-1, with 8 bases lining up with TRBD2. The germline V gene has CDR1 SEHNR and CDR2 FQNEAQ (reference sequence). Germline trimming cut 5 bases from V and 4 bases from J; bases unmatched to any gene: 10. The CDR3 is made up of 16 amino acids. The CDR3 sequence is CASSLRGLAVYNEQFF. The CDR3 DNA reads TGTGCCAGCAGCCTACGAGGACTAGCAGTTTACAATGAGCAGTTCTTC.

This clonotype came up a few times. The V gene is TRBV4-3, the J gene TRBJ2-7; 8 bases map to TRBD1. V gave up 1 base and J gave up 2 bases; unmatched junction bases: 4. Germline CDR1 LGHNA, CDR2 YSLEER. The CDR3 sequence is 15 residues long. CDR3: CASSQAGTGAYEQYF. The CDR3 DNA sequence: TGCGCCAGCAGCCAAGCCGGGACAGGAGCCTACGAGCAGTACTTC.

This clonotype was recorded at least ten times. The chain employs TRBV15 and TRBJ2-5, with D possibly TRBD2 on 5 matching bases. The length of the CDR3 is 14 residues. Germline CDR1 is LNHNV and CDR2 is YYDKDF (reference sequence). V was pared by 8 bases and J by 2 bases, with 15 bases between. CDR3 loop: CATSLEGVQETQYF. The CDR3 coding sequence is TGTGCCACCTCCTTAGAGGGAGTACAAGAGACCCAGTACTTC.

This clonotype was seen many times. The chain is built from TRBV12-3 or TRBV12-4 and TRBJ2-3; no reliable D call. This CDR3 has 17 amino acids. The V and J ends lost 6 bases and 2 bases respectively, with 21 bases between them. The CDR3 DNA reads TGTGCCAGCAGCTATCGCCCGGGTGGCGGTTCCACAGATACGCAGTATTTT. This gives the protein CASSYRPGGGSTDTQYF.